The 10 T cell receptor beta chains listed next were all sequenced from one sample in a study of a mutant IDH1 vaccine in newly diagnosed glioma. Specified time point: baseline, week 1 (first vaccination visit). This sample's treatment: pre-vaccination baseline after standard-of-care therapy. Only in-frame clones appear in the TCRdb table, and some are missing; sequencing was by immunoSEQ multiplex PCR. The table shows some 67,000 clones, with around 83% occurring only once. Sequenced here: peripheral blood mononuclear cells (PBMCs), sampled from a glioma patient treated with radiotherapy, temozolomide or both. These TCRs come from a woman in her late teens or twenties with glioma. Some clones in this sample may be carry-over from other donors' samples.

The chain has TRBV15 and TRBJ1-1; TRBD1 is a possible D gene (5 bases). Looked up from germline, CDR1 is LNHNV and CDR2 is YYDKDF (reference sequence). The CDR3 contains 14 residues. V was shortened by 5 bases and J by 1 base, with 11 bases between the two germline ends. CDR3 amino acids: CATSRGPQNTEAFF. The CDR3 nucleotides are TGTGCCACCAGCCGGGGACCCCAGAACACTGAAGCTTTCTTT.

The table lists this clone with a few counts. V gene TRBV5-1 combines with J gene TRBJ1-1, with a possible D match to TRBD1 (5 bases). This CDR3 has 15 amino acids. The V gene's germline CDR1 is SGHRS and CDR2 YFSETQ. Trimming cost V 0 bases and J 0 bases, with 9 bases left between them. CDR3 sequence: CASSLAGQLNTEAFF. CDR3 nucleotide sequence: TGCGCCAGCAGCTTGGCCGGACAATTGAACACTGAAGCTTTCTTT.

The J gene is TRBJ2-1, the V gene TRBV9, with a weak D call TRBD2 (5 bases). V gave up 1 base and J gave up 1 base, with 6 bases separating them. Germline loops: CDR1 SGDLS, CDR2 YYNGEE. This CDR3 has 14 residues. As DNA, the CDR3 is TGTGCCAGCAGCGTAAGAGGGTCCTACAATGAGCAGTTCTTC. Protein product: CASSVRGSYNEQFF.

V gene TRBV20-1 combines with J gene TRBJ2-1, with D tentatively TRBD2 (6 bases). The CDR3 contains 11 residues. Germline CDR1 reads DFQATT; CDR2 reads SNEGSKA (reference sequence). The ends were cut back, 6 bases at V and 10 bases at J, with 13 bases in the middle. CDR3 nucleotide sequence: TGCAGTGCGACCTTAGCGGCCGAGCAGTTCTTC. The encoded protein is CSATLAAEQFF.

This chain joins TRBV13 and TRBJ1-1; no firm D call. The CDR3 totals 13 residues. V lost 4 bases, J lost 8 bases, and 14 bases lay in between. The germline V gene encodes CDR1 PRHDT and CDR2 FYEKMQ (reference sequence). The CDR3 is CASSSAGRGEAFF. In DNA, the CDR3 is TGTGCCAGCAGCTCTGCTGGGCGCGGGGAAGCTTTCTTT. The whole variable domain, filled in from reference TRBV13 and TRBJ1-1, reads AAGVIQSPRHLIKEKRETATLKCYPIPRHDTVYWYQQGPGQDPQFLISFYEKMQSDKGSIPDRFSAQQFSDYHSELNMSSLELGDSALYFCASSSAGRGEAFFGQGTRLTVV.

The V gene is TRBV9, the J gene TRBJ2-7, with TRBD2 as a possible D gene (5 bases). CDR1 is SGDLS, CDR2 YYNGEE, per germline. Trimming pared 0 bases from V and 0 bases from J, leaving 10 bases between. CDR3 length: 15 amino acids. CDR3 amino acids: CASSVERTYSYEQYF. The DNA of the CDR3 is TGTGCCAGCAGCGTAGAGCGGACTTACTCCTACGAGCAGTACTTC. The full variable domain, its missing parts supplied by reference TRBV9 and TRBJ2-7, is DSGVTQTPKHLITATGQRVTLRCSPRSGDLSVYWYQQSLDQGLQFLIQYYNGEERAKGNILERFSAQQFPDLHSELNLSSLELGDSALYFCASSVERTYSYEQYFGPGTRLTVT.

This sequence joins TRBV7-8 and TRBJ1-5; 9 positions agree with TRBD1. V dropped 6 bases and J dropped 9; count of bases not matched to a gene: 9. The germline V gene has CDR1 SGHVS and CDR2 FQNEAQ. The CDR3 loop spans 14 amino acids. The CDR3 region is CASSWGQGVMPQHF. CDR3 coding DNA: TGTGCCAGCAGTTGGGGACAGGGAGTTATGCCCCAGCATTTT.

The CDR3 loop reads CASSLAFGTADGYTF. CDR3 in DNA: TGCGCCAGCAGCTTGGCCTTCGGGACAGCGGACGGCTACACCTTC. The chain is built from TRBV5-1 and TRBJ1-2; 7 bases align to TRBD1. Germline V gives CDR1 SGHRS, CDR2 YFSETQ. V shed 0 bases, J shed 8 bases, and the junction held 10 bases outside the gene matches. The CDR3 totals 15 residues.

The chain has TRBV4-3 and TRBJ1-4; 7 nucleotides line up with TRBD1. V trimming: 1 base; J trimming: 8 bases; junction bases outside the gene matches: 4. CDR1 and CDR2 (germline): LGHNA, YSLEER. The CDR3 contains 14 residues. The CDR3: CASSQGRGSEKLFF. CDR3 coding DNA: TGCGCCAGCAGCCAAGGCAGGGGGAGCGAAAAACTGTTTTTT.

The genes are TRBV6-1 and TRBJ1-4; the D gene is possibly TRBD1 (6 bases). The CDR3 has 14 amino acids. Between the trimmed V and J ends, which lost 11 bases and 5 bases, there was a span of 18 bases. Germline V lookup: CDR1 MNHNS, CDR2 SASEGT. CDR3 sequence (DNA): TGTGCCGGCCGGGGGGCGGGCCCGAATGAAAAACTGTTTTTT. Protein sequence: CAGRGAGPNEKLFF.